This entry concerns a single T cell receptor beta chain. This sample stems from a study of patients and donors after allogeneic stem cell transplantation. The CDR3 consists of 14 residues. Germline-derived CDR1 and CDR2 are ENHRY and SYGVKD. The V end was cut by 3 bases, the J end by 3 bases, with 9 bases between. A single record per CDR3 protein comes from TCRdb applying MiXCR to the RT-PCR reads. The table has some 960,000 distinct CDR3 sequences, roughly 18% seen once. This chain joins TRBV10-3 and TRBJ1-5, with D possibly being TRBD1 (5 bases). The specimen sequenced was blood, either unsorted or a sorted T cell fraction (not recorded which). The receptor was derived from a human donor who was either an allogeneic HSCT recipient or a stem cell or donor lymphocyte infusion donor (not recorded which). It is not recorded whose cells these are; they may come from a transplant donor. This CDR3 is CAISDSGTNQPQHF. CDR3 nucleotides: TGTGCCATCAGTGATTCAGGGACCAATCAGCCCCAGCATTTT.